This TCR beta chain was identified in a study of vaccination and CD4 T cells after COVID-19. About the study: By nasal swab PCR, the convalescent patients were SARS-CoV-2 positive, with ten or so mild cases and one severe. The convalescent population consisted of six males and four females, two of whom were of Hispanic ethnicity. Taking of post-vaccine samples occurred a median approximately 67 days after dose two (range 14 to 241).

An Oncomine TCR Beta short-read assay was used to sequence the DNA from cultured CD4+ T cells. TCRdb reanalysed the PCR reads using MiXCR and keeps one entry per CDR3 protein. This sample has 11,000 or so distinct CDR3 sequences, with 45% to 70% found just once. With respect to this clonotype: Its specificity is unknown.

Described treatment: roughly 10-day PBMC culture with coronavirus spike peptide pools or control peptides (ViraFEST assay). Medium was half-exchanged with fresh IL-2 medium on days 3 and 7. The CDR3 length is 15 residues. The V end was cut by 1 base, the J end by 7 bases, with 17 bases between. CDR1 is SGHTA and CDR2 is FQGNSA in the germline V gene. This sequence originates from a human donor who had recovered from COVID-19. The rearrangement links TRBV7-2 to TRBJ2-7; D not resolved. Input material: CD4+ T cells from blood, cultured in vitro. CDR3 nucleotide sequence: TGTGCCAGCAGCTTAGGGTCGGCCAAACTAATGGAGCAGTACTTC. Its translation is CASSLGSAKLMEQYF.